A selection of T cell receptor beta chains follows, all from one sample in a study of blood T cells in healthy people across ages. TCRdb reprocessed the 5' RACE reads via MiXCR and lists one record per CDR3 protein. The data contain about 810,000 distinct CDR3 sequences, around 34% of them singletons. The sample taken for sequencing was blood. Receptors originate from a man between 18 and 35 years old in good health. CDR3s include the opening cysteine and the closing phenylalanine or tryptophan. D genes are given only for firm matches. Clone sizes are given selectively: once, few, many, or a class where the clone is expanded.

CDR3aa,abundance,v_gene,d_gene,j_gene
CASSQEQNFADEQFF,.,TRBV4-3,.,TRBJ2-1
CVSSPSTGKRDTQYF,.,TRBV7-2,TRBD1,TRBJ2-3
CSARWGNIWSMNTEAFF,.,TRBV20-1,.,TRBJ1-1
CASSLSSGYNEQFF,many,TRBV7-9,.,TRBJ2-1
CSAVDRGQNYGYTF,few,TRBV20-1,TRBD1,TRBJ1-2
CAWGTGSPYEQYF,few,TRBV30,TRBD1,TRBJ2-7
CASSFMGATNSPLHF,.,TRBV27,.,TRBJ1-6
CASSPPSGVYNEQFF,.,TRBV7-3,.,TRBJ2-1
CASSQAGERETQYF,many,TRBV3-1,.,TRBJ2-5
CSATKGGEQFF,.,TRBV20-1,.,TRBJ2-1
CASSGMGTIEQFF,.,TRBV7-2,.,TRBJ2-1
CASSQEMGHTGYTF,.,TRBV4-2,.,TRBJ1-2
CASSSRHRGRGETQYF,.,TRBV7-2,TRBD1,TRBJ2-5
CAGSYRLQGPNQPQHF,.,TRBV6-2/TRBV6-3,TRBD1,TRBJ1-5
CASSQDLRTSHTTQFF,.,TRBV4-2,.,TRBJ2-1
CASSLAPGPEETQYF,.,TRBV7-9,.,TRBJ2-5
CASTPGQGRRTDTQYF,few,TRBV7-9,TRBD1,TRBJ2-3
CSAFVQGAGTEAFF,.,TRBV20-1,TRBD1,TRBJ1-1
CASSPLGTGNNQPQHF,few,TRBV12-3/TRBV12-4,TRBD1,TRBJ1-5
CAIRQVHEQYF,.,TRBV6-1,.,TRBJ2-7
CASSDVNTEAFF,.,TRBV25-1,.,TRBJ1-1
CASSRGGRDTQYF,.,TRBV6-5,TRBD2,TRBJ2-3
CASSLGPPYEQYF,.,TRBV27,.,TRBJ2-7
CASSPPGPNYGYTF,many,TRBV18,.,TRBJ1-2
CASSIAGLIHGYTF,.,TRBV12-3/TRBV12-4,.,TRBJ1-2